The source of this TCR beta chain is a study of identical twins. The CDR3 has 15 amino acids. CDR1 SGHVS and CDR2 FQNEAQ come from the germline V gene. Trimming removed 1 base at V and 0 bases at J, with 7 bases between. This clonotype appeared many times. Each CDR3 protein is one row after TCRdb ran MiXCR on the 5' RACE reads. This table has approximately 590,000 distinct CDR3 sequences, around a tenth appearing once. These data were likewise used in another study, on yellow fever vaccine responses in identical twins.

The sequencing input was PBMCs. The V call is TRBV7-8, the J call TRBJ2-1; D gene ambiguous. The TCR sequence derives from a woman in her late teens or twenties in good health. CDR3 sequence (DNA): TGTGCCAGCAGCTTAGAGCCGAGCTCCTACAATGAGCAGTTCTTC. Protein product: CASSLEPSSYNEQFF.